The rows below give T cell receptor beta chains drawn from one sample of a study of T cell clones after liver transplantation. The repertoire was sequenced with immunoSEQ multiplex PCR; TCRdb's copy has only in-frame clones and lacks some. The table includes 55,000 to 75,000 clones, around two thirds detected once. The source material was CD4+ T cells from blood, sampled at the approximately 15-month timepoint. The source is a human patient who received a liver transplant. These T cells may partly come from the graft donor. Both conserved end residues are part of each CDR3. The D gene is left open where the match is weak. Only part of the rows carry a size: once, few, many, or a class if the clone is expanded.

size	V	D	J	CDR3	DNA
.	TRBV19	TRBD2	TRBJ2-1	CASSIPPAGEGEQFF	TGTGCCAGTAGTATACCCCCAGCGGGAGAAGGTGAGCAGTTCTTC
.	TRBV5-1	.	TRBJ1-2	CASTRESDSYTF	TGCGCCAGCACCAGGGAAAGTGATAGCTACACCTTC
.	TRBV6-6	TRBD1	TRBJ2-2	CASITGTGAGELFF	TGTGCCAGCATTACCGGGACAGGGGCCGGGGAGCTGTTTTTT
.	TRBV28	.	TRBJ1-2	CASSYQGESYGYTF	TGTGCCAGCAGTTACCAGGGCGAATCCTATGGCTACACCTTC
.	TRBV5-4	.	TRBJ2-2	CASSLGLANTGELFF	TGTGCCAGCAGCTTGGGCCTAGCGAACACCGGGGAGCTGTTTTTT
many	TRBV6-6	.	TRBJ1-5	CASSYEGIQPQHF	TGTGCCAGCAGTTATGAGGGAATTCAGCCCCAGCATTTT
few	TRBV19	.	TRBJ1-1	CASTLGRTEAFF	TGTGCCAGTACCTTGGGGCGAACTGAAGCTTTCTTT
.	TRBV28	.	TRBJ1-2	CASSLSTEGNYGYTF	TGTGCCAGCAGTTTATCGACCGAGGGGAACTATGGCTACACCTTC
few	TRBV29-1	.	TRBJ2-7	CSVDAGYEQYF	TGCAGCGTTGATGCGGGGTACGAGCAGTACTTC
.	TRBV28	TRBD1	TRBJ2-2	CASSLRTGSGELFF	TGTGCCAGCAGTTTAAGGACAGGGAGCGGGGAGCTGTTTTTT
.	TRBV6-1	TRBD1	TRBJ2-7	CASSEEVRGRYEQYF	TGTGCCAGCAGTGAAGAGGTCAGGGGGCGGTACGAGCAGTACTTC
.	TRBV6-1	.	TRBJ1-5	CASSGQEGRQPQHF	TGTGCCAGCAGTGGCCAGGAGGGTCGTCAGCCCCAGCATTTT
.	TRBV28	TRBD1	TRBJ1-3	CASSQTGQGANTIYF	TGTGCCAGCAGTCAAACGGGACAGGGGGCAAACACCATATATTTT
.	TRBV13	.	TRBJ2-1	CASSLTGGSSYNEQFF	TGTGCCAGCAGCTTAACTGGCGGGTCCTCCTACAATGAGCAGTTCTTC
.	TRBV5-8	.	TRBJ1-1	CASSKEVSSAFF	TGTGCCAGCAGCAAAGAAGTTTCTTCAGCTTTCTTT
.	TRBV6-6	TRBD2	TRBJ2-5	CASSYQFSGRETQYF	TGTGCCAGCAGTTACCAATTTAGCGGGAGAGAGACCCAGTACTTC
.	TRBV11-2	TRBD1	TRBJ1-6	CASSLTAGQGASPLHF	TGTGCCAGCAGCTTAACCGCTGGACAGGGGGCTTCACCCCTCCACTTT
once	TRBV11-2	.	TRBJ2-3	CASRNRDTQYF	TGTGCCAGCAGAAATAGAGATACGCAGTATTTT
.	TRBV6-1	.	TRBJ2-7	CASSEGSAGEQYF	TGTGCCAGCAGTGAAGGATCGGCTGGGGAGCAGTACTTC
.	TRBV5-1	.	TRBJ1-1	CASSFNQNTEAFF	TGCGCCAGCAGCTTTAACCAGAACACTGAAGCTTTCTTT
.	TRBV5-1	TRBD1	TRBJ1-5	CASSLDPQGAGQPQHF	TGCGCCAGCAGCTTGGATCCCCAGGGGGCCGGGCAGCCCCAGCATTTT
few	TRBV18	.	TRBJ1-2	CASSPIQGPNYGYTF	TGTGCCAGCTCACCTATACAGGGCCCTAACTATGGCTACACCTTC
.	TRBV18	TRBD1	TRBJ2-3	CASSLHGPGQGTDTQYF	TGTGCCAGCTCACTCCACGGACCGGGACAGGGCACAGATACGCAGTATTTT
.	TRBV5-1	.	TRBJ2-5	CASSLGTGLETQYF	TGCGCCAGCAGCTTGGGCACGGGTTTAGAGACCCAGTACTTC
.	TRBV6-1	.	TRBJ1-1	CASDSQGNTEAFF	TGTGCCAGCGACTCCCAGGGGAACACTGAAGCTTTCTTT
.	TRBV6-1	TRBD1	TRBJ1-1	CASSPRDSVNTEAFF	TGTGCCAGCAGTCCCCGGGACAGCGTGAACACTGAAGCTTTCTTT
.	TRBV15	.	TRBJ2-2	CATSRDRFGELFF	TGTGCCACCAGCAGAGACCGGTTCGGGGAGCTGTTTTTT
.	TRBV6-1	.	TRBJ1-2	CASSESRENYGYTF	TGTGCCAGCAGTGAGAGTAGGGAAAACTATGGCTACACCTTC
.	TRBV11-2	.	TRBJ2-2	CASSLVAGATGELFF	TGTGCCAGCAGCTTAGTTGCAGGCGCCACCGGGGAGCTGTTTTTT
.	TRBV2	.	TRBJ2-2	CASRRGSTGELFF	TGTGCCAGCAGGCGAGGGAGCACCGGGGAGCTGTTTTTT
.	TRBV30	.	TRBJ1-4	CAWSVQGLGELEKLFF	TGTGCCTGGAGTGTTCAGGGTCTAGGGGAACTTGAAAAACTGTTTTTT
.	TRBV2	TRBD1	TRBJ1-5	CASREDRGPEQPQHF	TGTGCCAGCAGGGAAGACAGGGGGCCGGAGCAGCCCCAGCATTTT
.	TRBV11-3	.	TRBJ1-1	CASSLDQMDTEAFF	TGTGCCAGCAGCTTAGATCAAATGGACACTGAAGCTTTCTTT
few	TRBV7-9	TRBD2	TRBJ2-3	CAIRERGASTDTQYF	TGTGCCATCCGAGAGCGGGGAGCTAGCACAGATACGCAGTATTTT
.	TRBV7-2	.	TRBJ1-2	CASSLAPTGNAYGYTF	TGTGCCAGCAGCTTAGCGCCAACAGGGAATGCCTATGGCTACACCTTC
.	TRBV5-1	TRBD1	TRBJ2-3	CASSLNQGGADTQYF	TGCGCCAGCAGCTTAAACCAAGGGGGCGCAGATACGCAGTATTTT
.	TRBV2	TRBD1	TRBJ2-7	CASSVRDRDSYEQYF	TGTGCCAGCAGTGTCCGGGACAGGGATTCCTACGAGCAGTACTTC
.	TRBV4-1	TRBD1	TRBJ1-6	CASSQEPRGNSPLHF	TGCGCCAGCAGCCAAGAGCCCAGGGGGAATTCACCCCTCCACTTT
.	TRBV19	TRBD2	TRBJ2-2	CASSIDSGGDTGELFF	TGTGCCAGTAGTATAGATAGCGGGGGGGACACCGGGGAGCTGTTTTTT
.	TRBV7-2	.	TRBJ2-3	CASSPSPRSTDTQYF	TGTGCCAGCAGCCCCAGTCCGCGGAGCACAGATACGCAGTATTTT
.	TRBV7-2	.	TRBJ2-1	CASSLNSGIFASGNEQFF	TGTGCCAGCAGCTTAAATTCAGGGATTTTCGCCAGCGGCAATGAGCAGTTCTTC
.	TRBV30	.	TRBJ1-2	CAWSVPIRKRSPGYTF	TGTGCCTGGAGTGTCCCAATCCGAAAGCGCTCCCCTGGCTACACCTTC
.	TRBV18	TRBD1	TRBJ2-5	CASSPGQGLGETQYF	TGTGCCAGCTCACCTGGACAGGGATTAGGAGAGACCCAGTACTTC
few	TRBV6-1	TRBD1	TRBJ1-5	CASSERGDRGVNQPQHF	TGTGCCAGCAGTGAAAGGGGAGACAGGGGCGTAAATCAGCCCCAGCATTTT
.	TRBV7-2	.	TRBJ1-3	CASSFSGDGTVAGNTIYF	TGTGCCAGCAGTTTCTCGGGGGACGGGACCGTAGCTGGAAACACCATATATTTT